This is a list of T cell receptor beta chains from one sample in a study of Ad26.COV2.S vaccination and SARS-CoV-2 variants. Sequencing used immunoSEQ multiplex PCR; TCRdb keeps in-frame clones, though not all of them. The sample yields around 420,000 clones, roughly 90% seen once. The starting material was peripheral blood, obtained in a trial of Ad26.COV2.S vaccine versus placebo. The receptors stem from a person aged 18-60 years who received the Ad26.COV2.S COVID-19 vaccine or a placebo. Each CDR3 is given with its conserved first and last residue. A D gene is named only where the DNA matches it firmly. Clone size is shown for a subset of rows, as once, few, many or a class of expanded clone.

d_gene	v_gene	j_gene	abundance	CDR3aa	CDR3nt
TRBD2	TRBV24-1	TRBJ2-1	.	CATSDLWGGAYNEQFF	TGTGCCACCAGTGATTTATGGGGGGGGGCCTACAATGAGCAGTTCTTC
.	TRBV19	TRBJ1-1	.	CASSTLANTEAFF	TGTGCCAGTAGTACTCTAGCGAACACTGAAGCTTTCTTT
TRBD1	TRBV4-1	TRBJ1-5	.	CASSPTGFNQPQHF	TGCGCCAGCAGCCCGACAGGGTTTAATCAGCCCCAGCATTTT
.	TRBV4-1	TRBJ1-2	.	CASSPALLGGYTF	TGCGCCAGCAGCCCAGCTTTATTGGGTGGCTACACCTTC
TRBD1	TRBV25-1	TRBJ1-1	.	CASRLTGGPEAFF	TGTGCCAGCAGGCTGACAGGGGGCCCTGAAGCTTTCTTT
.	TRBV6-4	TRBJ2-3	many	CASSEGNTDTQYF	TGTGCCAGCAGTGAAGGCAACACAGATACGCAGTATTTT
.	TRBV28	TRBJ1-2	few	CASSSPTGNYGYTF	TGTGCCAGCAGTTCGCCGACAGGAAACTATGGCTACACCTTC
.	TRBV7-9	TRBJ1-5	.	CASSINSNQPQHF	TGTGCCAGCAGCATAAATAGCAATCAGCCCCAGCATTTT
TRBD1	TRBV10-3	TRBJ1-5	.	CAISVDRASGQPQHF	TGTGCCATCAGCGTCGACAGGGCCTCGGGTCAGCCCCAGCATTTT
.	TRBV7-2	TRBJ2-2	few	CASIPTINTGELFF	TGTGCCAGCATCCCGACGATTAACACCGGGGAGCTGTTTTTT
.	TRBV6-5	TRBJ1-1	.	CASSKGLNTEAFF	TGTGCCAGCAGTAAGGGGTTAAACACTGAAGCTTTCTTT
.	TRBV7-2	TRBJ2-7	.	CASSLLQSYEQYF	TGTGCCAGCAGCTTATTACAATCCTACGAGCAGTACTTC
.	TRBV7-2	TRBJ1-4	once	CASSPPGLANEKLFF	TGTGCCAGCAGCCCCCCCGGGCTGGCTAATGAAAAACTGTTTTTT
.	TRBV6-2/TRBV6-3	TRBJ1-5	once	CASSSRGDQPQHF	TGTGCCAGCAGTTCTAGGGGAGACCAGCCCCAGCATTTT
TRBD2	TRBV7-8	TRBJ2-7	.	CASSLVGGGSYEQYF	TGTGCCAGCAGCCTCGTTGGGGGGGGGTCCTACGAGCAGTACTTC
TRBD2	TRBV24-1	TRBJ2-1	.	CATSLSGGPYNEQFF	TGTGCCACCAGCCTTAGCGGGGGCCCTTACAATGAGCAGTTCTTC
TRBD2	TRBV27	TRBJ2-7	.	CASSLWGGDYEQYF	TGTGCCAGCAGTTTATGGGGAGGGGACTACGAGCAGTACTTC
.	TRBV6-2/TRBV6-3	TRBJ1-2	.	CASSYQGNYGYTF	TGTGCCAGCAGTTATCAGGGAAACTATGGCTACACCTTC
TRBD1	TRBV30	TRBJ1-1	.	CAWSLLTGNSEAFF	TGTGCCTGGAGCCTCCTGACAGGGAACAGTGAAGCTTTCTTT
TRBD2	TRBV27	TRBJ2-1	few	CASSGLAGGTNEQFF	TGTGCCAGCAGTGGACTAGCGGGGGGGACCAATGAGCAGTTCTTC
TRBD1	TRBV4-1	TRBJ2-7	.	CASSRRDRGYEQYF	TGCGCCAGCAGCCGCCGGGACAGGGGTTACGAGCAGTACTTC
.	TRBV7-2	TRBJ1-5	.	CASSSGRLDQGAQHF	TGTGCCAGCAGCTCGGGACGGCTGGATCAAGGGGCCCAGCATTTT
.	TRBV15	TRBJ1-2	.	CATSALGYGYTF	TGTGCCACCAGCGCCCTCGGCTATGGCTACACCTTC
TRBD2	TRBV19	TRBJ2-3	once	CASKIAGASPDTQYF	TGTGCCAGTAAAATAGCGGGGGCCTCCCCGGATACGCAGTATTTT
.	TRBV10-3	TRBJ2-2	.	CAITLGGVGELFF	TGTGCCATCACCCTAGGAGGGGTCGGGGAGCTGTTTTTT
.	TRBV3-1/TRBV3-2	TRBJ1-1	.	CASSHDSTEAFF	TGTGCCAGCAGCCACGATAGCACTGAAGCTTTCTTT
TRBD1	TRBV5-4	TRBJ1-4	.	CASSFTGDEKLFF	TGTGCCAGCAGCTTCACAGGGGATGAAAAACTGTTTTTT
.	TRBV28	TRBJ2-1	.	CASSLLLLNEQFF	TGTGCCAGCAGTTTACTCCTCTTGAATGAGCAGTTCTTC
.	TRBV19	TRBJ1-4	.	CASSTGPTNEKLFF	TGTGCCAGTAGTACAGGACCAACTAATGAAAAACTGTTTTTT
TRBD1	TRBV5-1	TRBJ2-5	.	CASSTGTVQETQYF	TGCGCCAGCAGCACAGGGACAGTACAAGAGACCCAGTACTTC
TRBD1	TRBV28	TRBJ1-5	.	CASSSLKSDRAFYSNQPQHF	TGTGCCAGCAGCTCCCTAAAATCGGACAGGGCTTTTTATAGCAATCAGCCCCAGCATTTT
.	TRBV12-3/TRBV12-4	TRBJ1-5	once	CASSFPGQPQHF	TGTGCCAGCAGTTTCCCGGGTCAGCCCCAGCATTTT
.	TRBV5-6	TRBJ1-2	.	CASSLESTGGYTF	TGTGCCAGCAGCCTGGAATCGACGGGGGGCTACACCTTC
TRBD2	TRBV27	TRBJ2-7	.	CASSQGRGVSYEQYF	TGTGCCAGCAGTCAGGGGCGGGGGGTCTCCTACGAGCAGTACTTC
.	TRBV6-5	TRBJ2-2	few	CASKGNTGELFF	TGTGCCAGCAAAGGGAACACCGGGGAGCTGTTTTTT
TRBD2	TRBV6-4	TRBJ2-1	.	CASSEFAGGYNEQFF	TGTGCCAGCAGTGAGTTCGCGGGGGGATACAATGAGCAGTTCTTC
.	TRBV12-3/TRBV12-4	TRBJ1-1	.	CASSLMGHSEAFF	TGTGCCAGCAGTTTAATGGGGCACAGTGAAGCTTTCTTT
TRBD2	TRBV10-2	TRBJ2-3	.	CASQTAPSGGTDTQYF	TGCGCCAGCCAAACCGCCCCTAGCGGGGGGACAGATACGCAGTATTTT
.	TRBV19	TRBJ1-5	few	CASSIAGMGNQPQHF	TGTGCCAGTAGTATAGCAGGGATGGGCAATCAGCCCCAGCATTTT
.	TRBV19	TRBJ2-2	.	CASSILGAGELFF	TGTGCCAGTAGTATTTTGGGGGCCGGGGAGCTGTTTTTT
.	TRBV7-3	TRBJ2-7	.	CASSLNQGNSYEQYF	TGTGCCAGCAGCTTAAACCAGGGGAACAGCTACGAGCAGTACTTC
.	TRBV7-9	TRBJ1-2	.	CASSLGVPNYGYTF	TGTGCCAGCAGCTTAGGGGTCCCGAACTATGGCTACACCTTC
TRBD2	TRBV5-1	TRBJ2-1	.	CASSFGGEQFF	TGCGCCAGCAGCTTCGGGGGGGAGCAGTTCTTC
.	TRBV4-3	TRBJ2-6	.	CASSQAGSGANVLTF	TGCGCCAGCAGCCAAGCGGGGTCTGGGGCCAACGTCCTGACTTTC
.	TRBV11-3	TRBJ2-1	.	CASSPDRSSYNEQFF	TGTGCCAGCAGCCCTGACAGGAGCTCCTACAATGAGCAGTTCTTC
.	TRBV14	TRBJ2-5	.	CASTKKRETQYF	TGTGCCAGCACCAAAAAAAGGGAGACCCAGTACTTC
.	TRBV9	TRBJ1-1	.	CASSPTISGLRTEAFF	TGTGCCAGCAGCCCTACTATCTCCGGGCTACGCACTGAAGCTTTCTTT